This TCR beta chain originates from a study of blood T cells in healthy people across ages. Findings and caveats of the study: Researchers deemed the diversity estimates from one million T cells underestimates. A roughly linear age-dependent decrease characterized TCR beta diversity per million T cells. In these data, TCR beta diversity tracked strongly with naive T cell percentage.

A sample-barcoded 5' primer and a J-beta primer mix were used in a second PCR of roughly 7 to 11 cycles. MiXCR, applied by TCRdb to the 5' RACE reads, yields one record per CDR3 protein. The top ten hold about 20% of the sample, which has about a million distinct CDR3 sequences, approximately 50% seen once. Healthy Russian Caucasian donors spanned ages about 6 to 90 years. This clonotype occurred a few times. The antigen is not known. Germline V gene data show CDR1 as MDHEN and CDR2 as SYDVKM. The CDR3 extends over 13 amino acids. V gene TRBV28 combines with J gene TRBJ2-5; D call uncertain. The DNA end favors TRBJ2-7, so the J call may be wrong. This clonotype originated in a woman aged 55-70 years in good health. The sample was blood. CDR3 in DNA: TGTGCCAGCCGGGTGGAACCATGGTCCGAGCAGTACTTC. It translates to CASRVEPWSEQYF.